This TCR beta chain was recovered during a study of T cell responses to AZD1222 COVID-19 vaccine. About the study: Whether given at about 4 or about 12 weeks, second doses were pooled.

CDR1 is SEHNR, CDR2 FQNEAQ, per germline (reference sequence). The V end was cut by 5 bases, the J end by 3 bases, with 11 bases between. CDR3 length: 14 amino acids. Profiled with immunoSEQ multiplex PCR; TCRdb holds only in-frame clones, not every one. The table records fewer than 200,000 clones, approximately 94% of them present only once. This specimen consisted of peripheral blood, obtained on day 0 of AZD1222 vaccination. The clonotype originates from an adult in good health. The chain recombines TRBV7-9 with TRBJ1-5, with D unresolved. The chain's CDR3 is CASSQSGFNQPQHF. For the CDR3, the DNA is TGTGCCAGCAGCCAATCGGGGTTCAATCAGCCCCAGCATTTT.